The entry below gives a single TCR beta chain sequence along with its context. Its antigen is unknown. Germline V gene lookup returns CDR1 SGHVS and CDR2 FNYEAQ. CDR3 length equals 13 residues. Unmatched junction bases numbered 5, after V lost 1 base and J lost 9 bases. Assay used: immunoSEQ multiplex PCR; TCRdb lists only in-frame clones, some missing. The profile shows under 120,000 clones, roughly 85% of them singletons. The data originate from a study of T cell responses to AZD1222 COVID-19 vaccine. Study-wide results and caveats: Unmutated variant regions reportedly attract nearly half of all spike-specific TCRs.

The rearrangement joins TRBV7-6 to TRBJ2-5, with 7 bases matching TRBD1. This clonotype was sampled from an adult who received the AZD1222 COVID-19 vaccine. Sequenced here: peripheral blood, sampled 28 days after the second AZD1222 dose. For the CDR3, the DNA is TGTGCCAGCAGCTTAGGACAGGGCCCGGCCCAGTACTTC. Residues: CASSLGQGPAQYF.